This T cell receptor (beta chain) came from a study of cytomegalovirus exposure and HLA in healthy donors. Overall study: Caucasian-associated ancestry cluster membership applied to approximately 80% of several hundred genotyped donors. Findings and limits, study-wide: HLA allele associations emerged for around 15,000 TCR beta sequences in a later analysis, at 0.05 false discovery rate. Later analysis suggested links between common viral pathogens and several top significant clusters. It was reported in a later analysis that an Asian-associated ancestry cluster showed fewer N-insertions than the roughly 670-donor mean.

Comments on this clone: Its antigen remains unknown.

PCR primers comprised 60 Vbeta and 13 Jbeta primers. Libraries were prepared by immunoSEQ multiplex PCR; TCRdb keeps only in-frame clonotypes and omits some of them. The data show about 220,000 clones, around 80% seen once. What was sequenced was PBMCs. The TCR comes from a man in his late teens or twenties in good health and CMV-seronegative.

The DNA of the CDR3 is TGTGCCAGCAGTTTGGGACAGGCGGCCGAGCAGTACTTC. As protein: CASSLGQAAEQYF. The chain uses TRBV6-1 and TRBJ2-7, with 8 bases lining up with TRBD1. The CDR3 is 13 residues long. V shed 5 bases and J 6 bases; nucleotides not matched to a gene: 6. Germline V CDR1 and CDR2: MNHNS, SASEGT.